This TCR beta chain originates from a study of blood T cell repertoires in COVID-19. Study at large: PBMCs, B-cell-depleted T cells, or T cells provided the cDNA or gDNA that made up the material.

TCRdb keeps only in-frame clones here, not all; method: immunoSEQ multiplex PCR. The repertoire holds roughly 140,000 clones, with just over 85% as singletons. The ends were cut back, 3 bases at V and 5 bases at J, with 8 bases in the middle. Per the germline V gene, CDR1 is MDHEN and CDR2 is SYDVKM. The CDR3 sequence is 13 residues long. Input material: peripheral blood. The sequence was obtained from a man in his 70s with acute or convalescent COVID-19. The V call is TRBV28, the J call TRBJ1-5, with a possible D match to TRBD1 (5 bases). The CDR3 region is CASSLGPDQPQHF. CDR3 nucleotides: TGTGCCAGCAGTTTGGGGCCGGATCAGCCCCAGCATTTT.